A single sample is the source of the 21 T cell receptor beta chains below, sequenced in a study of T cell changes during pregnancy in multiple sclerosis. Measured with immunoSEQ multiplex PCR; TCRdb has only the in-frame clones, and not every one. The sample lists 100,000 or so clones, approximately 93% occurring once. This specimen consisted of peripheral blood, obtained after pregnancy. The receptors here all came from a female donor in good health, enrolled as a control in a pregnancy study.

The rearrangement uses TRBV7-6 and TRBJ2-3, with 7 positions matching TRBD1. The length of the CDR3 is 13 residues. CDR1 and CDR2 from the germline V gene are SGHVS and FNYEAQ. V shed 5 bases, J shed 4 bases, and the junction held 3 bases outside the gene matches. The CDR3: CASSDRAADTQYF. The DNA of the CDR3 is TGTGCCAGCAGCGACAGGGCCGCAGATACGCAGTATTTT.

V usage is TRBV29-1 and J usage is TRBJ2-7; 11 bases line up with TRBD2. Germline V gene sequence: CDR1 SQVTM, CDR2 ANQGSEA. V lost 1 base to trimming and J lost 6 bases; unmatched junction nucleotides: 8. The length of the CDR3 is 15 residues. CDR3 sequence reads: CSVEVVLAGAPEQYF. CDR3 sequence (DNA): TGCAGCGTTGAAGTAGTACTAGCGGGAGCTCCCGAGCAGTACTTC.

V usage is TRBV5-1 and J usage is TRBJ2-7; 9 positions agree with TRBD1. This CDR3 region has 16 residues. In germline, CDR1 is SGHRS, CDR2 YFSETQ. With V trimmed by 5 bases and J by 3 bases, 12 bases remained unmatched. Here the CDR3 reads CASRPDRGPKGYEQYF. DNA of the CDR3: TGCGCCAGCAGACCGGACAGGGGCCCAAAGGGCTACGAGCAGTACTTC.

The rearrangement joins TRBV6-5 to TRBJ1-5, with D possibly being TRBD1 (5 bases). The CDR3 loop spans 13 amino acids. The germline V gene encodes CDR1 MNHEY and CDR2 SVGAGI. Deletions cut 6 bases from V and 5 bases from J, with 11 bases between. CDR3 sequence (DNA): TGTGCCAGCAGCCCCCAGGGCGATCAGCCCCAGCATTTT. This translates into CASSPQGDQPQHF.

DNA for the CDR3: TGTGCCAGCAGCCCTACAGGGGGCAGTGAGACCCAGTACTTC. It is translated as CASSPTGGSETQYF. The chain combines TRBV25-1 with TRBJ2-5, with TRBD1 matching 9 bases. V shed 6 bases and J 5 bases; nucleotides not matched to a gene: 7. From germline, CDR1 is MGHDK and CDR2 SYGVNS. This CDR3 spans 14 amino acids.

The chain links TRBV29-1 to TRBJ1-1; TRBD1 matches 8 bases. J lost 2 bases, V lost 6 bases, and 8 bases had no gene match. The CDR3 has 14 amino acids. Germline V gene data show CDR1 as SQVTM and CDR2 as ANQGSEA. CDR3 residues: CSVRRGQGNTEAFF. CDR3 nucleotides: TGCAGCGTGCGACGAGGACAGGGAAACACTGAAGCTTTCTTT. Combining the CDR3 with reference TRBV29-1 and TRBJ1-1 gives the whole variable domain SAVISQKPSRDICQRGTSLTIQCQVDSQVTMMFWYRQQPGQSLTLIATANQGSEATYESGFVIDKFPISRPNLTFSTLTVSNMSPEDSSIYLCSVRRGQGNTEAFFGQGTRLTVV.

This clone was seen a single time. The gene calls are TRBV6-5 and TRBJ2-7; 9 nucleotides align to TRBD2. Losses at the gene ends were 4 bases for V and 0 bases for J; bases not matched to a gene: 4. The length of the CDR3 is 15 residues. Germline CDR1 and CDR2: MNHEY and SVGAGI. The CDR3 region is CASSSLAGTSYEQYF. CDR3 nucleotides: TGTGCCAGCAGTTCACTAGCGGGTACCTCCTACGAGCAGTACTTC.

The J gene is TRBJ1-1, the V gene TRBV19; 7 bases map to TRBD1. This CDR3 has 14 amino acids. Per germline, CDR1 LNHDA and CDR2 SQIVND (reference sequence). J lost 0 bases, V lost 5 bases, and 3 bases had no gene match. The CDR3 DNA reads TGTGCCAGTAGTCCAGGGACAGTGAACACTGAAGCTTTCTTT. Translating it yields CASSPGTVNTEAFF.

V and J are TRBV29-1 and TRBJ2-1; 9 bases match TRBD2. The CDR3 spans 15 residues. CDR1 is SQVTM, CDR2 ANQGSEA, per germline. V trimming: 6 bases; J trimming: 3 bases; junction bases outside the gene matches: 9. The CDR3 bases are TGCAGCGTCGTGACTAGCGGAGGCTTCTACAATGAGCAGTTCTTC. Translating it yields CSVVTSGGFYNEQFF.

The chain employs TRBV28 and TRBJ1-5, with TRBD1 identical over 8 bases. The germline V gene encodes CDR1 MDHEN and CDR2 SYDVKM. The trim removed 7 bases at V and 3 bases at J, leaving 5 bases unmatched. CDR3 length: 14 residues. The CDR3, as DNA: TGTGCCAGCACGGGACAGGAGCCCAATCAGCCCCAGCATTTT. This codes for CASTGQEPNQPQHF.

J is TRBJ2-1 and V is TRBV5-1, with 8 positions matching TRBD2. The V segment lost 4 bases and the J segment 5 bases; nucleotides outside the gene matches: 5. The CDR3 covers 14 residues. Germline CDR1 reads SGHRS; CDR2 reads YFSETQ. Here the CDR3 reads CASSRTSSNNEQFF. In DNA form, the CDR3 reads TGCGCCAGCAGCCGGACTAGCTCGAACAATGAGCAGTTCTTC.

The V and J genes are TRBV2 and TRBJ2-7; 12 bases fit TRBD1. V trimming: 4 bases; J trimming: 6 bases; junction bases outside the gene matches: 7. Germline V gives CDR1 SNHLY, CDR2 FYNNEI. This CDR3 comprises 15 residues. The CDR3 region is CASSVTGTGGAEQYF. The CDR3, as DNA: TGTGCCAGCAGTGTTACCGGGACAGGGGGCGCCGAGCAGTACTTC. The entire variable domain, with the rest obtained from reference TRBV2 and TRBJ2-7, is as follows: EPEVTQTPSHQVTQMGQEVILRCVPISNHLYFYWYRQILGQKVEFLVSFYNNEISEKSEIFDDQFSVERPDGSNFTLKIRSTKLEDSAMYFCASSVTGTGGAEQYFGPGTRLTVT.

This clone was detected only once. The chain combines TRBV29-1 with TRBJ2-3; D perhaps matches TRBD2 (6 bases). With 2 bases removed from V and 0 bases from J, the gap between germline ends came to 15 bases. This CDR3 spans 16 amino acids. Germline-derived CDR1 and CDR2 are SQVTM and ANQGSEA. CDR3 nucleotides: TGCAGCGTTGAATTGTTGGGACTGGGGAGCACAGATACGCAGTATTTT. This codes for CSVELLGLGSTDTQYF.

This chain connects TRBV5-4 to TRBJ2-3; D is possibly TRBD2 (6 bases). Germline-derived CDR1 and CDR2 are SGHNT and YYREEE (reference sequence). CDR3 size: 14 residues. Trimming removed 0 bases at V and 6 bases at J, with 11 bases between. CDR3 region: CASSLEGGTDTQYF. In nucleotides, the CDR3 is TGTGCCAGCAGCTTGGAAGGCGGGACGGATACGCAGTATTTT.

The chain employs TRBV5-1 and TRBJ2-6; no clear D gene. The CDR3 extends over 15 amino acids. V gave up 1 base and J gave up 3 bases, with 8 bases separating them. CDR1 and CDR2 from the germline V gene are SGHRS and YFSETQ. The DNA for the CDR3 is TGCGCCAGCAGCTTGTCGTCCGGTGGGGCCAACGTCCTGACTTTC. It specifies CASSLSSGGANVLTF.

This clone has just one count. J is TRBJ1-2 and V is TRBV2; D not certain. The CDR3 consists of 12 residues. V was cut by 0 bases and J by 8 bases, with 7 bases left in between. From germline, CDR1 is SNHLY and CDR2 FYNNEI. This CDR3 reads CASSEARWGYTF. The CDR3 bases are TGTGCCAGCAGTGAAGCTCGGTGGGGCTACACCTTC.

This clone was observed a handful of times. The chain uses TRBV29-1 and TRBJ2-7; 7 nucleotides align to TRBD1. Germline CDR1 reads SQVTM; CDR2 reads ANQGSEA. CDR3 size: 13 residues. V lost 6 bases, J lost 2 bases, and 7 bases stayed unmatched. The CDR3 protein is CSVSQGLTYEQYF. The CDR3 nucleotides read TGCAGCGTCTCACAGGGGTTAACCTACGAGCAGTACTTC.

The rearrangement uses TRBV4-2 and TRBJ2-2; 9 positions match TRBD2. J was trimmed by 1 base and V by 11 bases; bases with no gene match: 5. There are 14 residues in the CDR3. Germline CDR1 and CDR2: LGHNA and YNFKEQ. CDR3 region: CACRLAENTGELFF. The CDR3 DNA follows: TGTGCCTGTCGACTAGCGGAGAACACCGGGGAGCTGTTTTTT.

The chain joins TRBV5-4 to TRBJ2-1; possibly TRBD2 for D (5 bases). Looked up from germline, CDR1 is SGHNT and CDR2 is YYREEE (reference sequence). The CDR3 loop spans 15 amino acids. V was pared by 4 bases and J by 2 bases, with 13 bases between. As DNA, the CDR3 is TGTGCCAGCAGCCCGCGGGCGGGCCCCTACAATGAGCAGTTCTTC. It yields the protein CASSPRAGPYNEQFF.

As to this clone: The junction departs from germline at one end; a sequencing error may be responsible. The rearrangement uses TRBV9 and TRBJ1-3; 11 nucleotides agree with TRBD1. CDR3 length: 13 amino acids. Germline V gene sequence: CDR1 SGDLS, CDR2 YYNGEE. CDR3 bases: TGTGCCAGCTCTCGTTGGGACAGGGGGGCTTTGGATTTT. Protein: CASSRWDRGALDF.

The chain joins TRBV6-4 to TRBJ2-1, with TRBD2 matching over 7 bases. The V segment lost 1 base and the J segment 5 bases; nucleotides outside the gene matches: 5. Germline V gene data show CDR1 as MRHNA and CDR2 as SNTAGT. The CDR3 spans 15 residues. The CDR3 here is CASSDWAGVHNEQFF. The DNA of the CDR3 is TGTGCCAGCAGTGACTGGGCGGGGGTACACAATGAGCAGTTCTTC.